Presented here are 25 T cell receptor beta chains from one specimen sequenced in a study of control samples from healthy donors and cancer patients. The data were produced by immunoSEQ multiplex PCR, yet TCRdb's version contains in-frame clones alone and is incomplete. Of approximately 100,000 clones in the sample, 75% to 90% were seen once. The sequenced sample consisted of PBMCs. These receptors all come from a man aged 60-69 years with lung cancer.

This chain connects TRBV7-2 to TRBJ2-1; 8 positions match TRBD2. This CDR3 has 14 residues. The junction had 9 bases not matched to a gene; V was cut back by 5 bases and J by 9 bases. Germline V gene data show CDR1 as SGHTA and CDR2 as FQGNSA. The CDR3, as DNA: TGTGCCAGCAGCCCCAGGACTAGCTGGGTTGAGCAGTTCTTC. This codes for CASSPRTSWVEQFF.

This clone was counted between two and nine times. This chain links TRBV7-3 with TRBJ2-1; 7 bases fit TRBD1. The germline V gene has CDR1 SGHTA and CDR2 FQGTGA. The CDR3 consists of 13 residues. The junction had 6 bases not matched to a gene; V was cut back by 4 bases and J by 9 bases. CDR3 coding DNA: TGTGCCAGCAGCTCCGACAGGGCAGGTGAGCAGTTCTTC. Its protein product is CASSSDRAGEQFF.

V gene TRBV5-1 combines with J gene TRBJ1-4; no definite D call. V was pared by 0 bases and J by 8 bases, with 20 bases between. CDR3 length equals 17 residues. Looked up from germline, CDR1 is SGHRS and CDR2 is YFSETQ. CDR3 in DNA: TGCGCCAGCAGCTTGGTTGGGTTTAGGTTGGGAGCGGAAAAACTGTTTTTT. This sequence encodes CASSLVGFRLGAEKLFF.

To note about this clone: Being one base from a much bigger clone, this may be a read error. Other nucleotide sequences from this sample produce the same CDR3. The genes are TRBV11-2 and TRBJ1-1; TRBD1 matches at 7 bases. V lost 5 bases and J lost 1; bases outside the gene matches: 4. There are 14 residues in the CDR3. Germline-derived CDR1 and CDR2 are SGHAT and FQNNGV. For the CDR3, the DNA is TGTGCCAGCAGCCCACGGACAGGGAACACTGAAGCTTTCTTT. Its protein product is CASSPRTGNTEAFF.

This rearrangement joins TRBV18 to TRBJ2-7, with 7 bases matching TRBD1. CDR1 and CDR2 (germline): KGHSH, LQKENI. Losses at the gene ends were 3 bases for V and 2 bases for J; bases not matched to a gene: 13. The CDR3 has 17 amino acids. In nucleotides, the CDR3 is TGTGCCAGCTCACCCTTAAATCAACAGGGGATCCCCTACGAGCAGTACGTC. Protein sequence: CASSPLNQQGIPYEQYV.

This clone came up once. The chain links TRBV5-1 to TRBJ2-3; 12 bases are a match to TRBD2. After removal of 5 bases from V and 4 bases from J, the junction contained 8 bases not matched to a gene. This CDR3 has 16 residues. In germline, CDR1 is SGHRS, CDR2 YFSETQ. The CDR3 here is CASRSGLAGWADTQYF. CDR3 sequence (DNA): TGCGCCAGCAGATCGGGACTAGCGGGTTGGGCAGATACGCAGTATTTT.

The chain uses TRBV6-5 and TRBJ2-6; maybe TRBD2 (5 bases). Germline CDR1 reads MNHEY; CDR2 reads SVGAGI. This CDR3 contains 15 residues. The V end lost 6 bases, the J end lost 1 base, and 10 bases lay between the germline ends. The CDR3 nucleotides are TGTGCCAGCAGGAAAGGAGGTTCTGGGGCCAACGTCCTGACTTTC. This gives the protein CASRKGGSGANVLTF.

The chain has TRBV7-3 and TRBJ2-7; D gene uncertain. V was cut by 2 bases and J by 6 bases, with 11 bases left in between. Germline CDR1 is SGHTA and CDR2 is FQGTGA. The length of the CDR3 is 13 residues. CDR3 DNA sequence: TGTGCCAGCAGCTTATCCAAGTCTGGCGAGCAGTACTTC. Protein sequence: CASSLSKSGEQYF.

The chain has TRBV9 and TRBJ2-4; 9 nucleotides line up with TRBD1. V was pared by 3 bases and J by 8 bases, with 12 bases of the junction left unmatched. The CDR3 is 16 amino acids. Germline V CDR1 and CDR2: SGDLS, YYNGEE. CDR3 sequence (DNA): TGTGCCAGCAGCGCCGCCTGGGGGACAGGGTTCGACATTCAGTACTTC. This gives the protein CASSAAWGTGFDIQYF.

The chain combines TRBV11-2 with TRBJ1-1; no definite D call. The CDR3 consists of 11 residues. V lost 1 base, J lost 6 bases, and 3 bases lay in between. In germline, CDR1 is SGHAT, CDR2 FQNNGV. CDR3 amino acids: CASSLVAEAFF. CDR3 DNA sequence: TGTGCCAGCAGCTTAGTTGCTGAAGCTTTCTTT. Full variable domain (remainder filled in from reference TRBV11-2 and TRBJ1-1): EAGVAQSPRYKIIEKRQSVAFWCNPISGHATLYWYQQILGQGPKLLIQFQNNGVVDDSQLPKDRFSAERLKGVDSTLKIQPAKLEDSAVYLCASSLVAEAFFGQGTRLTVV.

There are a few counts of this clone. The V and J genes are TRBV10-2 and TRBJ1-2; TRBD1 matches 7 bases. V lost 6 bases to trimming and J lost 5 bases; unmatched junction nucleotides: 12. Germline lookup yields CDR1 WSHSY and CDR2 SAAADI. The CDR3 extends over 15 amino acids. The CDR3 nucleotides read TGCGCCAGCAGCGAACAGCCTTTCAGGGGGTATGGCTACACCTTC. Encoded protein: CASSEQPFRGYGYTF.

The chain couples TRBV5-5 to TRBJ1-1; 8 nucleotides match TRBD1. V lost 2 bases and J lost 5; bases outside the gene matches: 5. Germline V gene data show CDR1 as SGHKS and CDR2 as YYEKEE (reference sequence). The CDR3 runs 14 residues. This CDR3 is CASSFGQGETEAFF. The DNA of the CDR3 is TGTGCCAGCAGCTTTGGACAGGGAGAGACTGAAGCTTTCTTT.

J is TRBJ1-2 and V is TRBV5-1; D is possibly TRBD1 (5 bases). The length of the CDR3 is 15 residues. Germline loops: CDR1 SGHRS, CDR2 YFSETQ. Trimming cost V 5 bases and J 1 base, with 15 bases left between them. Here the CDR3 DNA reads TGCGCCAGCAGTCCGGGGGTAGTAGGTAACTATGGCTACACCTTC. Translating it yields CASSPGVVGNYGYTF.

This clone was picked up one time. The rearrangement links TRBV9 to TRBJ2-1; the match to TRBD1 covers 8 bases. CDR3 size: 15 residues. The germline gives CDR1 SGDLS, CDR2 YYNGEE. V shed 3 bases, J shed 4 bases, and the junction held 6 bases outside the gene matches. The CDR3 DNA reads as TGTGCCAGCAGCGCGGACAGGGCGGGTTACAATGAGCAGTTCTTC. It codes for CASSADRAGYNEQFF.

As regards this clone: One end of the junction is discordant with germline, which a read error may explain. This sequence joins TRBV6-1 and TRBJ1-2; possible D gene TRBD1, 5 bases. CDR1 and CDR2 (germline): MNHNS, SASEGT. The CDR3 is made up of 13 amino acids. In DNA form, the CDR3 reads TGTGCCAGCAGTGAAGTTCCTCACAGGCCCAGGGAATGG. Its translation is CASSEVPHRPREW.

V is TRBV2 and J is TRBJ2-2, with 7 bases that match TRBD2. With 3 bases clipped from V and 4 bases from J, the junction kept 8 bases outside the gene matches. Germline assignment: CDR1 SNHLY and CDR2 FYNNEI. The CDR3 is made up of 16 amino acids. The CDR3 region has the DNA TGTGCCAGCAGTGAGAGGGAGGGGCGGACCACCGGGGAGCTGTTTTTT. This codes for CASSEREGRTTGELFF.

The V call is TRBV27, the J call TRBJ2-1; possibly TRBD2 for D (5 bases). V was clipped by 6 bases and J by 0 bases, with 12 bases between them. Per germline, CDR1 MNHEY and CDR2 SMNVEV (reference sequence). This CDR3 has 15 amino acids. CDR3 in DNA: TGTGCCAGCAGGCCGGACTGGAGCTCCTACAATGAGCAGTTCTTC. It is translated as CASRPDWSSYNEQFF.

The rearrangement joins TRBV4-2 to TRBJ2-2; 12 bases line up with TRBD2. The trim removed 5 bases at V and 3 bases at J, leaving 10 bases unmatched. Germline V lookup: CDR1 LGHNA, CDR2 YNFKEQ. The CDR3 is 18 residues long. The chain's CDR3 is CASSEGPWTSGDTGELFF. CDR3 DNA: TGTGCCAGCAGCGAAGGCCCCTGGACTAGCGGGGACACCGGGGAGCTGTTTTTT.

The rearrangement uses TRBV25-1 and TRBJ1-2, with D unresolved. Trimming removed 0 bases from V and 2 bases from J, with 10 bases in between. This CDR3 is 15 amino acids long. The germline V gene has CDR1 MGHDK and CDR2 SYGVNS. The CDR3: CASSEYKAANYGYTF. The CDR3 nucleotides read TGTGCCAGCAGTGAATATAAGGCAGCCAACTATGGCTACACCTTC.

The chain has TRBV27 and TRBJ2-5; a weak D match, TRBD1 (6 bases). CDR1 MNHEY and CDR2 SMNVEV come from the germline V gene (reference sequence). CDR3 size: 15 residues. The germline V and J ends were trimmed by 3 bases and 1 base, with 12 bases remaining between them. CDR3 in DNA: TGTGCCAGCAGTTTCCACCGGGACACCCAAGAGACCCAGTACTTC. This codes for CASSFHRDTQETQYF.

The CDR3 DNA sequence: TGCGCCAGCAGTCCCATCGGGACAACCAAAAACATTCAGTACTTC. It yields the protein CASSPIGTTKNIQYF. The chain links TRBV5-1 to TRBJ2-4; D possibly corresponds to TRBD1 (6 bases). V lost 5 bases to trimming and J lost 2 bases, with 14 bases between them. Germline-derived CDR1 and CDR2 are SGHRS and YFSETQ. The CDR3 runs to 15 residues.

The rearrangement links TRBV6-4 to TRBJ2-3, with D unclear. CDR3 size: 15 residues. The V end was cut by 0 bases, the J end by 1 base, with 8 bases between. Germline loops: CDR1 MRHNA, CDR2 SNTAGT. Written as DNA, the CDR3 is TGTGCCAGCAGTGACTCCGCGTGGGGCACAGATACGCAGTATTTT. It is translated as CASSDSAWGTDTQYF.

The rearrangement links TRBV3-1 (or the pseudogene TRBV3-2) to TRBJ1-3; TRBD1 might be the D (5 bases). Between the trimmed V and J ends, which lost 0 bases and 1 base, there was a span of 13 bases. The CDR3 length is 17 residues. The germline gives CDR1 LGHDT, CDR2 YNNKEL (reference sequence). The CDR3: CASSQDRRGASGNTIYF. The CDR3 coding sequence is TGTGCCAGCAGCCAAGATCGAAGGGGTGCGTCTGGAAACACCATATATTTT.

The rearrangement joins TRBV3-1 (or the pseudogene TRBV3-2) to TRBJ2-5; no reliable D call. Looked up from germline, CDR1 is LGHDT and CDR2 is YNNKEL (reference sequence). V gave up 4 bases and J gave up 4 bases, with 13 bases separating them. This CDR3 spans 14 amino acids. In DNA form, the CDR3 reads TGTGCCAGCAGCCCCCTCAAGCGACCAGAGACCCAGTACTTC. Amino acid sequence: CASSPLKRPETQYF.

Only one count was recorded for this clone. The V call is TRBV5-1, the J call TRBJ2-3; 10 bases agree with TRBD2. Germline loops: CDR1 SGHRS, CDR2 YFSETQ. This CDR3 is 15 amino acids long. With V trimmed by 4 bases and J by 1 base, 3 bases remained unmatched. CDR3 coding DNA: TGCGCCAGCAGCCCCGGGACTAGCGGCACAGATACGCAGTATTTT. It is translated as CASSPGTSGTDTQYF.